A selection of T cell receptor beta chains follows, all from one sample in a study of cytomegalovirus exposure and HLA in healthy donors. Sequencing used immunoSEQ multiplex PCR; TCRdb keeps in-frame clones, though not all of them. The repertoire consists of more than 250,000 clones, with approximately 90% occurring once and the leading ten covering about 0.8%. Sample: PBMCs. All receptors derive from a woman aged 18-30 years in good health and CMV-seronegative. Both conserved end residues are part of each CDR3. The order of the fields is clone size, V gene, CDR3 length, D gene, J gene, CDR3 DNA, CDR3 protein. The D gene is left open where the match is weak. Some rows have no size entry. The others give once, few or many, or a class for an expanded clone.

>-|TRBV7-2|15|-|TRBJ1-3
TGTGCCAGCAGCCCGGGACACACGCTCGGAAACACCATATATTTT
CASSPGHTLGNTIYF
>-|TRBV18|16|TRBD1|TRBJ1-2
TGTGCCAGCTCACCACGGTCGTACAGGGGTGACTTGGGCTACACCTTC
CASSPRSYRGDLGYTF
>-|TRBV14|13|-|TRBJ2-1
TGTGCCAGCAGCCGGGGACTTTACAATGAGCAGTTCTTC
CASSRGLYNEQFF
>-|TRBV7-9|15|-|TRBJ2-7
TGTGCCAGCAGCTTGACAGAAAAAAGCTCCTACGAGCAGTACTTC
CASSLTEKSSYEQYF
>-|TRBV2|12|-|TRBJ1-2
TGTGCCAGCAGCCGGCGGGGTGGTGGCTACACCTTC
CASSRRGGGYTF
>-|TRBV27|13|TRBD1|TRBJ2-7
TGTGCCAGCAGAATCAACAGGGGTAACGAGCAGTACTTC
CASRINRGNEQYF
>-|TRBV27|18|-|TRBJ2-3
TGTGCCAGCAGTTTATCCGGTGGAGCGTCCACTAGCACAGATACGCAGTATTTT
CASSLSGGASTSTDTQYF
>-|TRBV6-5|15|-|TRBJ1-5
TGTGCCAGCAGCCTAGGTCGACCGGTGGGTCAGCCCCAGCATTTT
CASSLGRPVGQPQHF
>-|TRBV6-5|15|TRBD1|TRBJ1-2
TGTGCCAGCAGTTTCACGACAGGGAAGATAGATGGCTACACCTTC
CASSFTTGKIDGYTF
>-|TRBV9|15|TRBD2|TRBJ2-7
TGTGCCAGCAGCCCCCAGCTCGGACTAGGTTACGAGCAGTACTTC
CASSPQLGLGYEQYF
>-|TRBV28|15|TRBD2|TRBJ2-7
TGTGCCAGCAGTCCCGGGACTAGCGGGAGCAACGAGCAGTACTTC
CASSPGTSGSNEQYF
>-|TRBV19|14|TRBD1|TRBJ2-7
TGTGCCAGTAGTTCCCCGGGACAGACCCACGAGCAGTACTTC
CASSSPGQTHEQYF
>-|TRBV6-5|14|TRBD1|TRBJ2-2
TGTGCCAGCAGTGGGGGACAGGGCCCCGGGGAGCTGTTTTTT
CASSGGQGPGELFF
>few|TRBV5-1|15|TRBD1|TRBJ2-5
TGCGCCAGCAGCTTCCAGACAGGGAAACATGAGACCCAGTACTTC
CASSFQTGKHETQYF
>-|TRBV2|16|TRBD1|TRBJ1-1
TGTGCCAGCAGAGGAGCCGGGACAGGGATAAACACTGAAGCTTTCTTT
CASRGAGTGINTEAFF
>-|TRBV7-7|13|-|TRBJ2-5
TGTGCCAGCAGCTTGCGGGGCCGGGAGACCCAGTACTTC
CASSLRGRETQYF
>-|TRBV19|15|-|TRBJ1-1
TGTGCCAGTAGTATGGGCGAGGGCTGGAACACTGAAGCTTTCTTT
CASSMGEGWNTEAFF
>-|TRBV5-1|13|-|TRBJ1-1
TGCGCCAGCTCTGGCCCCTCTTACACTGAAGCTTTCTTT
CASSGPSYTEAFF
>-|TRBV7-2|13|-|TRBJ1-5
TGTGCCAGCAGCATCGAAGCAAATCAGCCCCAGCATTTT
CASSIEANQPQHF
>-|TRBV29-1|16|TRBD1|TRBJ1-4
TGCAGCGTCGCCGGGACAGGGGATGCAACTAATGAAAAACTGTTTTTT
CSVAGTGDATNEKLFF
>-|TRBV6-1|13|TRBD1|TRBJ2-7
TGTGCCAGCATCTGGGACAGGGCGAGCGAGCAGTACTTC
CASIWDRASEQYF
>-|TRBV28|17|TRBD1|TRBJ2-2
TGTGCCAGCAGGCAACAGGGGATCGGCCCGAACACCGGGGAGCTGTTTTTT
CASRQQGIGPNTGELFF
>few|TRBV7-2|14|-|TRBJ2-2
TGTGCCAGCAGCTCGCGCGGGAACACCGGGGAGCTGTTTTTT
CASSSRGNTGELFF
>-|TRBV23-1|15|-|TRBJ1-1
TGCGCCAGCAGTCAACCACAGGGTTTTCTAGCTGAAGCTTTCTTT
CASSQPQGFLAEAFF
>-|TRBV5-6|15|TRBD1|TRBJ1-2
TGTGCCAGCAGCTCTTACGACAGGGATAACTATGGCTACACCTTC
CASSSYDRDNYGYTF
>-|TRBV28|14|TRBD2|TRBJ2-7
TGTGCCAGCAGTGGACTAGCGGGCCCCTACGAGCAGTACTTC
CASSGLAGPYEQYF
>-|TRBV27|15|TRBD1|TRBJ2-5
TGTGCCAGCAGCCCCCAGCAGGGGGCTTGGGAGACCCAGTACTTC
CASSPQQGAWETQYF
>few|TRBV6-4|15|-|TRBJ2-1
TGTGCCAGCAGCCCGGCAGGGGACTCCTACAATGAGCAGTTCTTC
CASSPAGDSYNEQFF
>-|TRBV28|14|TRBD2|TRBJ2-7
TGTGCCAGCAGTACTAGCGCCTTTACCTACGAGCAGTACTTC
CASSTSAFTYEQYF
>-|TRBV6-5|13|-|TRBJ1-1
TGTGCCAGCAGTTACTCGACAATGGCTGAAGCTTTCTTT
CASSYSTMAEAFF
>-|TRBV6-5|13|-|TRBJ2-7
TGTGCCAGCAGTTACGGCAGGGACTACGAGCAGTACTTC
CASSYGRDYEQYF
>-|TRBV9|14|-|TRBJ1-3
TGTGCCAGCAGCGTAGAGGGGATGGGAAACACCATATATTTT
CASSVEGMGNTIYF
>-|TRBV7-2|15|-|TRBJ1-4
TGTGCCAGCAGCCAGCGGGGGGGGAGGTTAGAAAAACTGTTTTTT
CASSQRGGRLEKLFF
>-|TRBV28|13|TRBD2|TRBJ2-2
TGTGCCAGCGGGGAGGGCGGCACCGGGGAGCTGTTTTTT
CASGEGGTGELFF
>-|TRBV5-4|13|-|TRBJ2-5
TGTGCCAGCAGCTTGGACTGGGAGGAGACCCAGTACTTC
CASSLDWEETQYF
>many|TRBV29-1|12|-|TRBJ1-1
TGCAGCGCCCAAGGGTCCACAGGGTCCGATTTCTTT
CSAQGSTGSDFF
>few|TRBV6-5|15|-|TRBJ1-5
TGTGCCAGCAGTTACGACGGCAGCCTGGGGCAGGCCCAGCATTTT
CASSYDGSLGQAQHF
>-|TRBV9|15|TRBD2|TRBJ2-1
TGTGCCAGCGCAACTAGCGGCAGCTCCTACAATGAGCAGTTCTTC
CASATSGSSYNEQFF
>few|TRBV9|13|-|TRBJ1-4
TGTGCCAGCAGCGTGGCGGACAGTGGAAAACTGTTTTTT
CASSVADSGKLFF
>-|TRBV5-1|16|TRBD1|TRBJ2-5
TGCGCCAGCACCCCAACCGCCACAGGGGCAGGGGAGACCCAGTACTTC
CASTPTATGAGETQYF
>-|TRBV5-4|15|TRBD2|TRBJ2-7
TGTGCCAGCAGCCCCGGACTAGCGGGTCCCTACGAGCAGTACTTC
CASSPGLAGPYEQYF
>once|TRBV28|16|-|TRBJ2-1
TGTGCCAGCATCACAGGAGTGCGGAGCTCCTACAATGAGCAGTTCTTC
CASITGVRSSYNEQFF
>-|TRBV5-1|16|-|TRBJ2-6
TGCGCCAGCGGCAGGGGCGAAGACGCTGGGGCCAACGTCCTGACTTTC
CASGRGEDAGANVLTF
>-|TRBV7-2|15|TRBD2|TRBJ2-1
TGTGCCAGCAGTCAATCGGCGGGGGGCTACAATGAGCAGTTCTTC
CASSQSAGGYNEQFF
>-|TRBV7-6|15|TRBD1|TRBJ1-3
TGTGCCAGCATTTCCGGGAGGGGGCTCGGAAACACCATATATTTT
CASISGRGLGNTIYF
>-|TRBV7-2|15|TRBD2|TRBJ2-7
TGTGCCAGCAGCTTGGGAAGCGGGACGTCCTACGAGCAGTACTTC
CASSLGSGTSYEQYF
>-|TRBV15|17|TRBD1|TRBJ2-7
TGTGCCACCAGCGATCTGGGTTTTGGGACAGGGTCCTACGAGCAGTACTTC
CATSDLGFGTGSYEQYF
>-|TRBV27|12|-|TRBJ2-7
TGTGCCAGCAGTTTTGATCAGGGCGAGCAGTACTTC
CASSFDQGEQYF
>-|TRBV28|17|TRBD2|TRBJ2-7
TGTGCCAGCACCCTGGGGACTAGCGGGGTGGGCTCCTACGAGCAGTACTTC
CASTLGTSGVGSYEQYF
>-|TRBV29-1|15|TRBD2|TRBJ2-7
TGCAGCGTCCAAGAAGGGACTAGCGGTACCACTGGGCAGTACTTC
CSVQEGTSGTTGQYF